A single sample gave rise to the 25 T cell receptor beta chains below, sequenced in a study of CD8 T cells in acute hepatitis C reinfection. The table came from immunoSEQ multiplex PCR; TCRdb's copy has only in-frame clones and leaves some out. Among approximately 40,000 clones, roughly 85% were seen once, and the ten largest hold 11%. Time point reported: naive CD8 control sorted from an acute-time-point sample. The sequenced material came from naive CD8+ T cells from PBMCs. These receptors were taken from a woman aged 18-29 years who spontaneously cleared hepatitis C infection.

The genes are TRBV27 and TRBJ2-2; no reliable D call. The CDR3 is 17 amino acids. V dropped 7 bases and J dropped 1 base, with 19 bases sitting between them. Germline CDR1 and CDR2: MNHEY and SMNVEV (reference sequence). The CDR3: CASKSFFRDLNTGELFF. The CDR3 nucleotides read TGTGCCAGCAAGTCCTTTTTTCGCGATCTGAACACCGGGGAGCTGTTTTTT.

V gene TRBV29-1 combines with J gene TRBJ2-1; a possible D gene is TRBD1 (6 bases). CDR1 and CDR2 from the germline V gene are SQVTM and ANQGSEA. This CDR3 has 13 residues. Trimming removed 2 bases at V and 6 bases at J, with 11 bases between. The CDR3 coding sequence is TGCAGCGTTGAAACAGGGACGGGCAATGAGCAGTTCTTC. Protein: CSVETGTGNEQFF.

The V and J genes are TRBV19 and TRBJ1-2; no firm D call. The CDR3 length is 12 residues. Germline lookup yields CDR1 LNHDA and CDR2 SQIVND (reference sequence). Trimming removed 7 bases from V and 6 bases from J, with 12 bases in between. This chain's CDR3 is CASTLGRDGYTF. CDR3 DNA sequence: TGTGCCAGTACCCTAGGGCGGGATGGCTACACCTTC.

The chain links TRBV5-4 to TRBJ1-3, with D unclear. V was pared by 2 bases and J by 11 bases, with 14 bases between. Germline V gene sequence: CDR1 SGHNT, CDR2 YYREEE (reference sequence). CDR3 length: 13 residues. The CDR3 DNA reads as TGTGCCAGCAGCTTATCTGGCGATTCGGCCATATATTTT. Translated: CASSLSGDSAIYF. The full variable domain, in which reference TRBV5-4 and TRBJ1-3 provide the parts outside the CDR3, is ETGVTQSPTHLIKTRGQQVTLRCSSQSGHNTVSWYQQALGQGPQFIFQYYREEENGRGNFPPRFSGLQFPNYSSELNVNALELDDSALYLCASSLSGDSAIYFGEGSWLTVV.

The chain is built from TRBV4-1 and TRBJ2-3; TRBD2 aligns across 10 bases. Looked up from germline, CDR1 is MGHRA and CDR2 is YSYEKL. The CDR3 is 18 amino acids. V dropped 1 base and J dropped 4; count of bases not matched to a gene: 11. CDR3 protein: CASSQGAGGGLGADTQYF. CDR3 nucleotide sequence: TGCGCCAGCAGCCAAGGAGCGGGAGGGGGCCTCGGCGCAGATACGCAGTATTTT.

The chain joins TRBV19 to TRBJ2-7; 8 bases agree with TRBD1. The trim removed 3 bases at V and 0 bases at J, leaving 4 bases unmatched. The CDR3 consists of 15 residues. The germline CDR1 and CDR2 sequences are LNHDA and SQIVND (reference sequence). The CDR3 loop is CASSIDRGSSYEQYF. The CDR3 bases are TGTGCCAGTAGTATTGACAGGGGAAGCTCCTACGAGCAGTACTTC.

V and J are TRBV7-6 and TRBJ2-1; TRBD2 matches at 13 bases. This CDR3 has 19 amino acids. The V gene's germline CDR1 is SGHVS and CDR2 FNYEAQ. V lost 5 bases and J lost 7; bases outside the gene matches: 17. Here the CDR3 DNA reads TGTGCCAGCAGCACCTCCTTGGTGTCTGGGACTAGCGGGATAAATGAGCAGTTCTTC. This gives the protein CASSTSLVSGTSGINEQFF.

The chain employs TRBV19 and TRBJ2-7; D is unclear. Per the germline V gene, CDR1 is LNHDA and CDR2 is SQIVND (reference sequence). The CDR3 has 10 residues. The ends were cut back, 4 bases at V and 9 bases at J, with 7 bases in the middle. The CDR3 nucleotides read TGTGCCAGTAGTACAGGATGGCAGTACTTC. Residues: CASSTGWQYF.

The chain uses TRBV2 and TRBJ2-1; weak D call: TRBD2 (6 bases). Germline assignment: CDR1 SNHLY and CDR2 FYNNEI. Deletions cut 8 bases from V and 2 bases from J, with 13 bases between. CDR3 length: 14 amino acids. In DNA, the CDR3 is TGTGCCAGCCCCGACCCGGGGGCCTACAATGAGCAGTTCTTC. This encodes CASPDPGAYNEQFF.

The genes are TRBV27 and TRBJ2-1, with 12 positions matching TRBD2. The CDR3 extends over 15 amino acids. Germline CDR1 MNHEY, CDR2 SMNVEV (reference sequence). Trimming cost V 4 bases and J 4 bases; bases outside gene matches: 2. Here the CDR3 DNA reads TGTGCCAGCAGTTCCGGACTAGCGGGGTACAATGAGCAGTTCTTC. Its protein product is CASSSGLAGYNEQFF.

J is TRBJ2-3 and V is TRBV12-5, with TRBD2 matching over 7 bases. CDR1 is LGHNT, CDR2 FRNRAP, per germline. The trim removed 1 base at V and 1 base at J, leaving 8 bases unmatched. CDR3 length equals 17 residues. As DNA, the CDR3 is TGTGCTAGTGGTTTGGCCCGGGAGGTCTGGGGCACAGATACGCAGTATTTT. Its protein product is CASGLAREVWGTDTQYF. Full variable domain (missing parts from reference TRBV12-5 and TRBJ2-3): DARVTQTPRHKVTEMGQEVTMRCQPILGHNTVFWYRQTMMQGLELLAYFRNRAPLDDSGMPKDRFSAEMPDATLATLKIQPSEPRDSAVYFCASGLAREVWGTDTQYFGPGTRLTVL.

The chain has TRBV7-9 and TRBJ2-3; 7 bases map to TRBD2. In germline, CDR1 is SEHNR, CDR2 FQNEAQ (reference sequence). The CDR3 is 16 residues long. The V and J ends lost 4 bases and 8 bases, in that order; junction bases with no gene match: 15. CDR3 sequence (DNA): TGTGCCAGCAGCTCCGTCCGGTCGGGGGGAGACGTTACGCAGTATTTT. Translated: CASSSVRSGGDVTQYF.

A few counts support this clone. The chain carries TRBV7-2 and TRBJ2-1; 11 positions match TRBD1. Germline assignment: CDR1 SGHTA and CDR2 FQGNSA. Trimming removed 1 base from V and 1 base from J; junction bases left unmatched: 6. The CDR3 totals 18 residues. The CDR3 DNA follows: TGTGCCAGCAGCTTAGTTTTCGGGACAGGGGGTTCCTACAATGAGCAGTTCTTC. Protein sequence: CASSLVFGTGGSYNEQFF.

This clone was recorded a few times. V and J are TRBV7-9 and TRBJ2-7; D is ambiguous. This CDR3 is 15 amino acids long. CDR1 is SEHNR, CDR2 FQNEAQ, per germline (reference sequence). Trimming stripped 6 bases from V and 4 bases from J, with 19 bases between. The CDR3 region is CASSPPGRTFYEQYF. The CDR3 DNA is TGTGCCAGCAGTCCACCGGGTCGAACTTTTTACGAGCAGTACTTC. Based on the CDR3 plus reference TRBV7-9 and TRBJ2-7, the full variable domain is DTGVSQNPRHKITKRGQNVTFRCDPISEHNRLYWYRQTLGQGPEFLTYFQNEAQLEKSRLLSDRFSAERPKGSFSTLEIQRTEQGDSAMYLCASSPPGRTFYEQYFGPGTRLTVT.

The V call is TRBV23-1, the J call TRBJ1-1; 7 bases line up with TRBD1. TRBV23-1 is sorted into the ORF group, with uncertain function. CDR3 length: 20 amino acids. V shed 0 bases, J shed 0 bases, and the junction held 16 bases outside the gene matches. The CDR3 nucleotides are TGCGCCAGCAGTCAATCGGCCAGAGGACAGGATCGAATAGTGAACACTGAAGCTTTCTTT. Amino acid sequence: CASSQSARGQDRIVNTEAFF.

The chain recombines TRBV11-3 with TRBJ2-1; no clear D. The V and J ends lost 1 base and 2 bases respectively, with 12 bases between them. The V gene's germline CDR1 is SGHNT and CDR2 YENEEA. CDR3 length equals 16 residues. The CDR3 spells CASSLAFAATYNEQFF. The CDR3 DNA follows: TGTGCCAGCAGCTTAGCCTTTGCGGCCACCTACAATGAGCAGTTCTTC.

V gene TRBV25-1 combines with J gene TRBJ2-2; the D is unclear. This CDR3 comprises 14 residues. V shed 5 bases and J shed 6 bases, with 13 bases lying between them. Per the germline V gene, CDR1 is MGHDK and CDR2 is SYGVNS. The CDR3 reads CASSISSMAGELFF. The CDR3 DNA sequence: TGTGCCAGCAGTATATCTTCTATGGCCGGGGAGCTGTTTTTT.

The rearrangement links TRBV5-1 to TRBJ1-2; D gene uncertain. V shed 3 bases and J shed 4 bases, with 7 bases lying between them. CDR1 and CDR2 (germline): SGHRS, YFSETQ. The CDR3 is 12 amino acids. CDR3 coding DNA: TGCGCCAGCAGCTCGGGCAGCTATGGCTACACCTTC. It translates to CASSSGSYGYTF.

V gene TRBV7-9 combines with J gene TRBJ2-7, with a tentative D call TRBD2 (6 bases). From germline, CDR1 is SEHNR and CDR2 FQNEAQ (reference sequence). The CDR3 totals 14 residues. V was trimmed by 2 bases and J by 2 bases, leaving 10 bases between them. This CDR3 is CASSLTRGPYEQYF. Written as DNA, the CDR3 is TGTGCCAGCAGCTTAACGCGGGGACCCTACGAGCAGTACTTC.

The V and J genes are TRBV7-9 and TRBJ2-7; no clear D. This CDR3 contains 12 residues. Germline CDR1 reads SEHNR; CDR2 reads FQNEAQ (reference sequence). Trimming removed 3 bases from V and 4 bases from J, with 7 bases in between. The CDR3 reads CASSFQVYEQYF. The CDR3 nucleotides read TGTGCCAGCAGCTTCCAAGTTTACGAGCAGTACTTC.

This clone was observed a handful of times. The V gene is TRBV27, the J gene TRBJ2-2, with TRBD2 matching 8 bases. Germline CDR1 is MNHEY and CDR2 is SMNVEV (reference sequence). The J segment lost 1 base and the V segment lost 6 bases, leaving 13 bases of the junction unmatched. CDR3 length: 18 amino acids. This CDR3 is CASRLIGGSGENTGELFF. CDR3 nucleotides: TGTGCCAGCAGACTGATAGGAGGTAGCGGGGAGAACACCGGGGAGCTGTTTTTT.

The rearrangement links TRBV30 to TRBJ1-1; the D is unclear. Germline CDR1 is GTSNPN and CDR2 is SVGIG (reference sequence). This CDR3 is 12 amino acids long. Trimming cost V 7 bases and J 4 bases, with 13 bases left between them. CDR3 residues: CAFLGVGTEAFF. The CDR3 DNA reads TGTGCCTTTTTGGGTGTGGGCACTGAAGCTTTCTTT.

This chain links TRBV9 with TRBJ1-2; perhaps TRBD1 as D (5 bases). V was shortened by 0 bases and J by 1 base, with 13 bases between the two germline ends. This CDR3 has 16 amino acids. Germline values: CDR1 SGDLS, CDR2 YYNGEE. In DNA, the CDR3 is TGTGCCAGCAGCGTAGCTGCGACAGCTCTTAACTATGGCTACACCTTC. Translated, it gives CASSVAATALNYGYTF.

The CDR3 DNA reads TGTGCCAGCAGCAATCCCGGGACCGCCTACAATGAGCAGTTCTTC. Amino acid sequence: CASSNPGTAYNEQFF. The V gene is TRBV7-9, the J gene TRBJ2-1; D tentatively reads TRBD1 or TRBD2 (5 bases each). This CDR3 has 15 amino acids. V was clipped by 5 bases and J by 2 bases, with 13 bases between them. The germline V gene encodes CDR1 SEHNR and CDR2 FQNEAQ (reference sequence). Variable domain in full (rest from reference TRBV7-9 and TRBJ2-1): DTGVSQNPRHKITKRGQNVTFRCDPISEHNRLYWYRQTLGQGPEFLTYFQNEAQLEKSRLLSDRFSAERPKGSFSTLEIQRTEQGDSAMYLCASSNPGTAYNEQFFGPGTRLTVL.

This chain connects TRBV19 to TRBJ2-4; 10 nucleotides align to TRBD2. J was trimmed by 6 bases and V by 5 bases; bases with no gene match: 7. In germline, CDR1 is LNHDA, CDR2 SQIVND (reference sequence). CDR3 size: 15 residues. The chain's CDR3 is CASSATSGLGNIQYF. DNA for the CDR3: TGTGCCAGTAGTGCGACTAGCGGGTTGGGAAACATTCAGTACTTC.